The clone carrying this T cell receptor beta chain has a handful of counts. Germline trimming cut 6 bases from V and 7 bases from J; bases unmatched to any gene: 9. The CDR3 spans 14 residues. Germline V gives CDR1 MNHEY, CDR2 SMNVEV (reference sequence). The data are from a study of molecular identifiers for immune sequencing clone quantification. Using its own MiXCR run on the PCR reads, TCRdb lists one record per CDR3 protein. The sample includes approximately 550,000 distinct CDR3 sequences, about a fifth seen only once; the top ten take 0.65% to 0.95%. Sorting captured naive CD8 T cells as CD8+CD4-CCR7+CD45RA+.

This sequence originates from a human donor in good health. Some libraries in this study had Jurkat cell RNA spiked in. Sequencing input: naive CD8+ T cells from blood, with Jurkat cell RNA spiked in. Documented subset: FACS-sorted CD8+CD4-CCR7+CD45RA+ naive T cells. The chain has TRBV27 and TRBJ2-7; 10 nucleotides match TRBD1. The CDR3 DNA reads as TGTGCCAGCAGCGCCGGGACAGGGGAGTGGGAGCAGTACTTC. This sequence encodes CASSAGTGEWEQYF.